This entry is about one T cell receptor (beta chain). Its antigen is currently unknown. This sample was taken from a study of OX40 agonist ivuxolimab in advanced cancers. Profiling relied on immunoSEQ multiplex PCR, and the TCRdb table lists in-frame clones only, not all of them. Altogether some 83,000 clones are present, more than 80% being singletons, with the ten largest covering more than 7.5%. Study results and limitations: The study found among the lowest clonal expansion in partial responders at 0.1-3.0 mg/kg. At doses 0.1 to 3.0 mg/kg, CD4+ and CD8+ clones expanded.

J was trimmed by 2 bases and V by 3 bases; bases with no gene match: 4. Per germline, CDR1 LNHDA and CDR2 SQIVND (reference sequence). The CDR3 sequence is 15 residues long. The chain employs TRBV19 and TRBJ1-5; 7 nucleotides match TRBD1. The source material was CD4+ or CD8+ T cells sorted from blood, sampled in a trial of the OX40 agonist ivuxolimab. This TCR derives from an adult with an advanced solid tumor such as melanoma, head and neck, liver or kidney cancer. The DNA of the CDR3 is TGTGCCAGTAGTATCAACAGGGGCGGCAATCAGCCCCAGCATTTT. As protein: CASSINRGGNQPQHF.